The 6 T cell receptor beta chains reported below all come from one sample, sequenced in a study of shared clonotypes between healthy human individuals. The repertoire was sequenced with immunoSEQ multiplex PCR; TCRdb's copy has only in-frame clones and lacks some. This table has 2.3 million or so clones, approximately 95% appearing once. The sequenced sample consisted of naive CD4+ T cells from PBMCs. Sample subset: CD45RA+ positively selected. All receptors derive from a man younger than 35 in good health. Some clones in this sample may be carry-over from other donors' samples.

The chain joins TRBV18 to TRBJ1-1; 7 nucleotides agree with TRBD1. Trimming took 6 bases from V and 10 from J; bases not matched to a gene: 14. The CDR3 is 14 residues long. Per the germline V gene, CDR1 is KGHSH and CDR2 is LQKENI. CDR3 DNA sequence: TGTGCCAGCTCGGGAGGGACAGCGAATAAGCTAGCTTTCTTT. Translation: CASSGGTANKLAFF. The complete variable domain, with remaining parts taken from reference TRBV18 and TRBJ1-1, reads NAGVMQNPRHLVRRRGQEARLRCSPMKGHSHVYWYRQLPEEGLKFMVYLQKENIIDESGMPKERFSAEFPKEGPSILRIQQVVRGDSAAYFCASSGGTANKLAFFGQGTRLTVV.

This sequence joins TRBV28 and TRBJ2-4; the D gene is possibly TRBD2 (5 bases). Deletions cut 6 bases from V and 6 bases from J, with 18 bases between. The CDR3 spans 15 residues. Germline V gene lookup returns CDR1 MDHEN and CDR2 SYDVKM. The CDR3 DNA is TGTGCCAGCAGCCACTATGAGGGAGAAGGAAACATTCAGTACTTC. This sequence encodes CASSHYEGEGNIQYF.

The V and J genes are TRBV2 and TRBJ2-7, with D possibly TRBD2 on 6 matching bases. Germline lookup yields CDR1 SNHLY and CDR2 FYNNEI. The CDR3 contains 14 residues. Trimming took 6 bases from V and 2 from J, leaving 14 bases between them. DNA for the CDR3: TGTGCCAGCAGCCAGGCGGGACCCACCTACGAGCAGTACTTC. This translates into CASSQAGPTYEQYF. Drawing the rest from reference TRBV2 and TRBJ2-7, the complete variable domain is EPEVTQTPSHQVTQMGQEVILRCVPISNHLYFYWYRQILGQKVEFLVSFYNNEISEKSEIFDDQFSVERPDGSNFTLKIRSTKLEDSAMYFCASSQAGPTYEQYFGPGTRLTVT.

This clone was detected only once. This chain uses TRBV5-1 with TRBJ2-2; D remains unclear. The ends were cut back, 0 bases at V and 4 bases at J, with 13 bases in the middle. The CDR3 is made up of 16 amino acids. In germline, CDR1 is SGHRS, CDR2 YFSETQ. The CDR3 reads CASSLAGQTFTGELFF. DNA for the CDR3: TGCGCCAGCAGCTTGGCCGGGCAGACTTTCACCGGGGAGCTGTTTTTT.

The gene calls are TRBV6-6 and TRBJ2-5; no clear D gene. Germline-derived CDR1 and CDR2 are MNHNY and SVGAGI (reference sequence). This CDR3 comprises 12 residues. V dropped 2 bases and J dropped 4 bases, with 5 bases sitting between them. The CDR3 sequence is CASSYRRETQYF. Written as DNA, the CDR3 is TGTGCCAGCAGTTACCGTCGAGAGACCCAGTACTTC.

V gene TRBV28 combines with J gene TRBJ1-1; D gene unclear. Trimming shortened V by 7 bases and J by 5 bases, and 17 bases separated the two germline ends. Germline loops: CDR1 MDHEN, CDR2 SYDVKM. This CDR3 spans 14 amino acids. The CDR3, as DNA: TGTGCCAGCAATTCCAAACCTTTATTTACTGAAGCTTTCTTT. This encodes CASNSKPLFTEAFF.